A single sample is the source of the 19 T cell receptor beta chains below, sequenced in a study of blood T cell repertoires in COVID-19. Using immunoSEQ multiplex PCR, the repertoire was profiled, and TCRdb retains in-frame clones only, with some absent. The sample consists of around 40,000 clones, over 80% of them appearing once. The specimen sequenced was peripheral blood. Receptors were obtained from a human donor in a cohort sampled during active COVID-19.

The chain has TRBV4-1 and TRBJ1-1; TRBD1 matches at 7 bases. The CDR3 length is 14 residues. The germline CDR1 and CDR2 sequences are MGHRA and YSYEKL. J gave up 8 bases and V 6 bases, and 12 bases lay outside the gene matches. The CDR3 DNA is TGCGCCAGCAGGCAACAAGAGTACAGGGGAGAAGCTTTCTTT. The encoded protein is CASRQQEYRGEAFF.

This clone was picked up one time. The chain recombines TRBV5-1 with TRBJ2-5; D gene uncertain. The CDR3 totals 12 residues. Per germline, CDR1 SGHRS and CDR2 YFSETQ. Trimming left V 0 bases short and J 3 bases short, with 3 bases between. CDR3 sequence reads: CASSLAEETQYF. CDR3 DNA sequence: TGCGCCAGCAGCTTGGCCGAAGAGACCCAGTACTTC.

Here the CDR3 DNA reads TGCGCCAGCAGCCAAGGCCGGGACAGGGGGCGAGATGAGCAGTTCTTC. The encoded protein is CASSQGRDRGRDEQFF. V is TRBV4-3 and J is TRBJ2-1; 12 bases fit TRBD1. CDR1 LGHNA and CDR2 YSLEER come from the germline V gene. The CDR3 is made up of 16 amino acids. V dropped 1 base and J dropped 8; count of bases not matched to a gene: 6.

The chain is built from TRBV4-1 and TRBJ2-2; 8 positions agree with TRBD2. In germline, CDR1 is MGHRA, CDR2 YSYEKL. After removal of 4 bases from V and 3 bases from J, the junction contained 22 bases not matched to a gene. CDR3 length equals 21 residues. CDR3 in amino acids: CASSRQVRRLATRGDTGELFF. As DNA, the CDR3 is TGCGCCAGCAGCCGTCAGGTCAGGAGACTAGCGACCAGAGGGGACACCGGGGAGCTGTTTTTT.

As to this clone: Other DNA sequences in the same sample also yield this CDR3. The chain carries TRBV9 and TRBJ2-3; perhaps TRBD1 as D (5 bases). This CDR3 contains 13 residues. The V end was cut by 1 base, the J end by 3 bases, with 6 bases between. The V gene's germline CDR1 is SGDLS and CDR2 YYNGEE. This chain's CDR3 is CASSVRGTDTQYF. CDR3 sequence (DNA): TGTGCCAGCAGCGTAAGGGGAACAGATACGCAGTATTTT.

The chain is built from TRBV6-6 and TRBJ1-2; D is unresolved. CDR3 length: 16 amino acids. The germline V gene encodes CDR1 MNHNY and CDR2 SVGAGI (reference sequence). The ends were cut back, 4 bases at V and 0 bases at J, with 15 bases in the middle. CDR3 region: CASSWSSGLANYGYTF. For the CDR3, the DNA is TGTGCCAGCAGTTGGAGTTCGGGATTAGCTAACTATGGCTACACCTTC.

This chain joins TRBV6-5 and TRBJ2-7, with D possibly TRBD1 on 6 matching bases. V was cut by 7 bases and J by 1 base, with 17 bases left in between. The CDR3 consists of 15 residues. Germline values: CDR1 MNHEY, CDR2 SVGAGI. For the CDR3, the DNA is TGTGCCAGCATGGGGACACTGACTGTTTCCTACGAGCAGTACTTC. Translating gives CASMGTLTVSYEQYF.

The chain uses TRBV29-1 and TRBJ2-1, with a tentative D call TRBD2 (6 bases). Trimming pared 7 bases from V and 8 bases from J, leaving 15 bases between. This CDR3 contains 12 residues. Germline V gives CDR1 SQVTM, CDR2 ANQGSEA. CDR3 sequence (DNA): TGCAGCGCACTCCTCACTAGCCATGAGCAGTTCTTC. Protein: CSALLTSHEQFF.

The chain employs TRBV3-1 (or the pseudogene TRBV3-2) and TRBJ2-2; D is possibly TRBD1 (5 bases). The CDR3 totals 14 residues. V dropped 5 bases and J dropped 5 bases, with 12 bases sitting between them. Germline values: CDR1 LGHDT, CDR2 YNNKEL (reference sequence). The CDR3 region is CASSLGVETGELFF. CDR3 in DNA: TGTGCCAGCAGCTTAGGGGTCGAGACCGGGGAGCTGTTTTTT.

V usage is TRBV7-2 and J usage is TRBJ1-4; 7 positions match TRBD1. CDR1 is SGHTA, CDR2 FQGNSA, per germline. This CDR3 spans 15 amino acids. V lost 7 bases and J lost 7; bases outside the gene matches: 12. The CDR3 loop is CASTPRTGGSEKLFF. CDR3 DNA sequence: TGTGCCAGCACCCCGCGGACAGGTGGGAGTGAAAAACTGTTTTTT.

Concerning this clone itself: At one end the junction does not follow the germline gene, possibly because of a read error. The V gene is TRBV28, the J gene TRBJ2-1; 7 bases are shared with TRBD2. Looked up from germline, CDR1 is MDHEN and CDR2 is SYDVKM. The CDR3 runs 14 residues. The CDR3 nucleotides are TGTGCCAGCAGTTTCATCCGGGACTACGATGAGCAGTTCTTC. It yields the protein CASSFIRDYDEQFF.

The gene calls are TRBV6-5 and TRBJ2-7; 10 bases agree with TRBD1. Germline V gives CDR1 MNHEY, CDR2 SVGAGI. CDR3 size: 15 residues. V shed 4 bases and J 1 base; nucleotides not matched to a gene: 4. The CDR3 DNA is TGTGCCAGCAGTTCGGGACAGGGGAGGTCCTACGAGCAGTACTTC. Its protein product is CASSSGQGRSYEQYF.

V is TRBV18 and J is TRBJ2-3; 9 bases line up with TRBD2. The CDR3 totals 14 residues. Germline CDR1 KGHSH, CDR2 LQKENI. Unmatched junction bases numbered 9, after V lost 5 bases and J lost 9 bases. The DNA for the CDR3 is TGTGCCAGCTCAAACTCCTTAGCGGGAGAGACGCAGTATTTT. This sequence encodes CASSNSLAGETQYF.

The V call is TRBV2, the J call TRBJ1-5, with D hard to call. Germline V gives CDR1 SNHLY, CDR2 FYNNEI. The CDR3 consists of 15 residues. V was trimmed by 2 bases and J by 1 base, leaving 9 bases between them. CDR3 DNA: TGTGCCAGCAGTGAAAGTCCTCGGAGCAATCAGCCCCAGCATTTT. Translated: CASSESPRSNQPQHF.

The J gene is TRBJ1-2, the V gene TRBV5-1; 10 bases agree with TRBD1. Trimming cost V 4 bases and J 2 bases; bases outside gene matches: 14. Germline assignment: CDR1 SGHRS and CDR2 YFSETQ. The length of the CDR3 is 18 residues. This chain's CDR3 is CASSAEGTGVTGNYGYTF. The CDR3 nucleotides read TGCGCCAGCAGCGCGGAGGGGACAGGGGTAACGGGGAACTATGGCTACACCTTC.

V usage is TRBV19 and J usage is TRBJ1-5; 10 bases align to TRBD1. The CDR3 is made up of 19 amino acids. The V segment lost 6 bases and the J segment 1 base; nucleotides outside the gene matches: 15. Germline V CDR1 and CDR2: LNHDA, SQIVND (reference sequence). The CDR3 sequence: CASSHLRTGGFGSNQPQHF. DNA for the CDR3: TGTGCCAGTAGCCACCTCCGGACAGGGGGTTTTGGAAGCAATCAGCCCCAGCATTTT. Supplemented by reference TRBV19 and TRBJ1-5, the full variable domain reads DGGITQSPKYLFRKEGQNVTLSCEQNLNHDAMYWYRQDPGQGLRLIYYSQIVNDFQKGDIAEGYSVSREKKESFPLTVTSAQKNPTAFYLCASSHLRTGGFGSNQPQHFGDGTRLSIL.

This clone was detected only once. This rearrangement joins TRBV6-6 to TRBJ1-3, with TRBD1 identical over 7 bases. V shed 0 bases and J 4 bases; nucleotides not matched to a gene: 6. This CDR3 spans 16 amino acids. The V gene's germline CDR1 is MNHNY and CDR2 SVGAGI (reference sequence). The CDR3 region has the DNA TGTGCCAGCAGTTACTCACAGGGGTTAACCGGAAACACCATATATTTT. It is translated as CASSYSQGLTGNTIYF.

The chain uses TRBV20-1 and TRBJ2-5; the D gene is possibly TRBD2 (6 bases). Trimming left V 5 bases short and J 7 bases short, with 11 bases between. Germline loops: CDR1 DFQATT, CDR2 SNEGSKA (reference sequence). The CDR3 extends over 11 amino acids. The CDR3: CSAYGGGTQYF. CDR3 DNA: TGCAGTGCTTACGGGGGTGGGACCCAGTACTTC.

This chain joins TRBV18 and TRBJ1-2; 8 nucleotides line up with TRBD1. V trimming: 8 bases; J trimming: 3 bases; junction bases outside the gene matches: 2. Germline V gene data show CDR1 as KGHSH and CDR2 as LQKENI. The CDR3 length is 12 residues. CDR3 bases: TGTGCCAGCAAACAGGGGGACTATGGCTACACCTTC. This sequence encodes CASKQGDYGYTF.